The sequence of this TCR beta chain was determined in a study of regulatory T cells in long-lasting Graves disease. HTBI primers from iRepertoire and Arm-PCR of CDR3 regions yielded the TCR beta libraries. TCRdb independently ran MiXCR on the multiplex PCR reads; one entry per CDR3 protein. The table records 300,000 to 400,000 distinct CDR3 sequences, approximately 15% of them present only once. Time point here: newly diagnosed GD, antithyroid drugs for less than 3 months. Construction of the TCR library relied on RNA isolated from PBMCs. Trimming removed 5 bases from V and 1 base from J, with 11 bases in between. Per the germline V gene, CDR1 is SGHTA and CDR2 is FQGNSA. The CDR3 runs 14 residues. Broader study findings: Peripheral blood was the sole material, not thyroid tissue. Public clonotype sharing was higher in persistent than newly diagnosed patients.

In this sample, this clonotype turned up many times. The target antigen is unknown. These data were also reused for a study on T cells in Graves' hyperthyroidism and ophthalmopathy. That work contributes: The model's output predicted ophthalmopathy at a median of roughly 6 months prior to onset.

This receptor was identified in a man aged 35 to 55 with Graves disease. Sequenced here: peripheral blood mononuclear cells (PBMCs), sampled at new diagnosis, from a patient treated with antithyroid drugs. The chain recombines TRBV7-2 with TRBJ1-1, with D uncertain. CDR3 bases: TGTGCCAGCAGCAAAAAGTATCGGAACACTGAAGCTTTCTTT. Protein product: CASSKKYRNTEAFF.